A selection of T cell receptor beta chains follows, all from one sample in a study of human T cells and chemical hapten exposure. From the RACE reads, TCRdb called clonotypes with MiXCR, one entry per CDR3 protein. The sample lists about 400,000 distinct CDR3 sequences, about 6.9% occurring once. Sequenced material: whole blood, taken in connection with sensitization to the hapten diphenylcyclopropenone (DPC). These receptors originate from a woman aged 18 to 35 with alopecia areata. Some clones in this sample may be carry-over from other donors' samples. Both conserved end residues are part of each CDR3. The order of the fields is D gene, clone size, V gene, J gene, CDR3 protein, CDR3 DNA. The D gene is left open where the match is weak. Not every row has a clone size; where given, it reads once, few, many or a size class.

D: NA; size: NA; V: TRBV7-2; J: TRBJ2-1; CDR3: CASSSYGSSSGQFF; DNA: TGTGCCAGCAGCTCCTACGGGTCGTCAAGTGGGCAGTTCTTC
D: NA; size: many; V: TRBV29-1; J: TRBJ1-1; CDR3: CSVEAMVNTEAFF; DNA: TGCAGCGTTGAGGCGATGGTGAACACTGAAGCTTTCTTT
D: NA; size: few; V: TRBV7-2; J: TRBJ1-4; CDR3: CASSRDTNEKLFF; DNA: TGTGCCAGCAGCCGTGACACGAATGAAAAACTGTTTTTT
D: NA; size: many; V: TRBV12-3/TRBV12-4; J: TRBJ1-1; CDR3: CASSFTQGSEAFF; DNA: TGTGCCAGCAGTTTCACCCAGGGCTCCGAAGCTTTCTTT
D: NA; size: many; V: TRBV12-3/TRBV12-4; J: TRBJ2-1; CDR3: CASSSRQVGHNEQFF; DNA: TGTGCCAGCAGTTCCCGACAAGTAGGTCACAATGAGCAGTTCTTC
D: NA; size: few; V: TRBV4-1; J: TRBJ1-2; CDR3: CASSQDNRSDGYTF; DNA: TGCGCCAGCAGCCAAGATAACAGGTCTGATGGCTACACCTTC
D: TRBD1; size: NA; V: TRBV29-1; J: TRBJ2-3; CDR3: CSVEYRGETDTQYF; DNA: TGCAGCGTCGAATACAGGGGGGAAACAGATACGCAGTATTTT
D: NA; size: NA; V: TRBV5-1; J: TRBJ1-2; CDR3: CASSPPGSYGYTF; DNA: TGCGCCAGCTCGCCGCCAGGGTCCTATGGCTACACCTTC
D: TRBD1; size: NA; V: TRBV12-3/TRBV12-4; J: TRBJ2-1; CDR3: CASSSTGLGNEQFF; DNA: TGTGCCAGCAGTTCGACAGGGTTAGGCAATGAGCAGTTCTTC
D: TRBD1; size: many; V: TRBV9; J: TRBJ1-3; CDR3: CASSVAGTGRSGNTIYF; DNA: TGTGCCAGCAGCGTAGCTGGGACAGGGCGCTCTGGAAACACCATATATTTT
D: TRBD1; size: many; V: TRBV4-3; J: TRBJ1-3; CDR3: CASSQELPGGPGNTIYF; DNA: TGCGCCAGCAGCCAAGAGTTGCCAGGGGGACCTGGAAACACCATATATTTT
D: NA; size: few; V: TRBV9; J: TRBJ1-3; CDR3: CASSVLDLHSGNTIYF; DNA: TGTGCCAGCAGCGTGCTAGACTTGCACTCTGGAAACACCATATATTTT
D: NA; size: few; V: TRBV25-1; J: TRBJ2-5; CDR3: CASSEGSGWGETQYF; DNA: TGTGCCAGCAGTGAGGGAAGCGGATGGGGGGAGACCCAGTACTTC
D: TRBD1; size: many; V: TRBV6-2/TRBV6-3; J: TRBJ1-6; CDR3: CASTQGGGSPLHF; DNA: TGTGCCAGCACCCAGGGGGGCGGCTCACCCCTCCACTTT
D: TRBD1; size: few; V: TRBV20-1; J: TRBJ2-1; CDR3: CSARNGDRGPYEQFF; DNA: TGCAGTGCTAGGAATGGCGACAGGGGGCCTTATGAGCAGTTCTTC
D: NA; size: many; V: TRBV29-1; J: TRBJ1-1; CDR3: CSGTGPRREAFF; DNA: TGCAGCGGCACAGGGCCTCGAAGGGAGGCTTTCTTT
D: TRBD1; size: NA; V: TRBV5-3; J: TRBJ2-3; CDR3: CARSLARGRSDTQYF; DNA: TGTGCCAGAAGCTTGGCCAGGGGGCGGTCAGATACGCAGTATTTT
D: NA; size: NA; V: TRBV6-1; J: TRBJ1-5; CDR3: CASNRQGLGGNQPQHF; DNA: TGTGCCAGCAACCGGCAGGGGCTGGGAGGCAATCAGCCCCAGCATTTT
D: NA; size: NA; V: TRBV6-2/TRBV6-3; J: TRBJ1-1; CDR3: CASSYPTGHTEAFF; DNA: TGTGCCAGCAGTTATCCCACAGGCCACACTGAAGCTTTCTTT
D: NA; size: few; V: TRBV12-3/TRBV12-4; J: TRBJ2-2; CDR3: CASGHEDTGELFF; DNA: TGTGCCAGCGGCCATGAAGACACCGGGGAGCTGTTTTTT
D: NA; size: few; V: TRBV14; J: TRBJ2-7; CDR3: CASSQAVTKGEQYF; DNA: TGTGCCAGCAGCCAAGCTGTGACGAAGGGCGAGCAGTACTTC
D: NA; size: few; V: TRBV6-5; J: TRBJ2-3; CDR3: CASSYRGGGTLSTDTQYF; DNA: TGTGCCAGCAGTTACAGAGGTGGAGGGACCCTTAGCACAGATACGCAGTATTTT
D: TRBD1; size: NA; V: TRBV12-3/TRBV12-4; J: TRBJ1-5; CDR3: CASSLTGRTSNQPQHF; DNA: TGTGCCAGCAGTTTGACAGGGAGGACGAGCAATCAGCCCCAGCATTTT
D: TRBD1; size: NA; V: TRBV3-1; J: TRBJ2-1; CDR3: CASSLRIGTGVGYEQFF; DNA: TGTGCCAGCAGCCTACGAATCGGGACAGGGGTAGGGTATGAGCAGTTCTTC
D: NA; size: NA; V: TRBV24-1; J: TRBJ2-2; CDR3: CATGGGADTGELFF; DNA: TGTGCCACCGGAGGGGGCGCGGACACCGGGGAGCTGTTTTTT
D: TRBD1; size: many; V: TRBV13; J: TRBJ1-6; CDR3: CASSLGRGNSPLHF; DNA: TGTGCCAGCAGCTTAGGCAGGGGGAATTCACCCCTCCACTTT